The rows below give T cell receptor beta chains drawn from one sample of a study of blood T cells in healthy people across ages. MiXCR, applied by TCRdb to the 5' RACE reads, yields one record per CDR3 protein. This table holds nearly 1 million distinct CDR3 sequences, about 51% found once. Sequenced: blood. Receptors were obtained from a woman aged 55-70 years in good health. Both conserved end residues are part of each CDR3. D genes are given only for firm matches. Size values are once, few and many counts, or a class for expanded clones, and some rows have none.

TRBJ2-7 | TRBV3-1 | TRBD2 | once | TGTGCCAGCAGTCGGACTAGCGGGAGGGCCCCCTACGAGCAGTACTTC | CASSRTSGRAPYEQYF
TRBJ2-3 | TRBV6-5 | - | - | TGTGCTAGTCCTGCTGGCACAGATACGCAGTATTTT | CASPAGTDTQYF
TRBJ2-7 | TRBV6-6 | - | - | TGTGCCAGTAGTTACTTCGGACGGCCTGACTACGAGCAGTACTTC | CASSYFGRPDYEQYF
TRBJ2-7 | TRBV29-1 | - | many | TGCAGCGTTGCCCATCCCGGGACACTCTGGGAGCAGTACTTC | CSVAHPGTLWEQYF
TRBJ2-3 | TRBV9 | TRBD2 | few | TGTGCCAGCAGCGCGGGACTAGCGGGAGGGGGCGATACGCAGTATTTT | CASSAGLAGGGDTQYF
TRBJ2-7 | TRBV28 | - | once | TGTGCCAGCAGTTTAGCAAGGGGTACCCACGAGCAGTACTTC | CASSLARGTHEQYF
TRBJ1-6 | TRBV28 | - | - | TGTGCCAGCAGTTGGTCCGGTGGCTCCTATAATTCACCCCTCCACTTT | CASSWSGGSYNSPLHF
TRBJ2-7 | TRBV12-3/TRBV12-4 | TRBD1 | few | TGTGCCAGCAGAAAGACAGGGGAACCGTCCTACGAGCAGTACTTC | CASRKTGEPSYEQYF
TRBJ2-7 | TRBV5-1 | TRBD2 | - | TGCGCCAGCGGTCCTTTAGCGGGCTCCTACGAGCAGTACTTC | CASGPLAGSYEQYF
TRBJ2-2 | TRBV4-1 | TRBD2 | - | TGCGCCAGCAGCCAAGGGACTAGTGAGGCCGGGGAGCTGTTTTTT | CASSQGTSEAGELFF
TRBJ2-3 | TRBV28 | - | - | TGTGCCAGCAGCGGAGGGCTGGGTACGCAGTATTTT | CASSGGLGTQYF
TRBJ2-1 | TRBV7-9 | - | few | TGTGCCAGCAGTATCTTACAGGACAATGAGCAGTTCTTC | CASSILQDNEQFF
TRBJ2-1 | TRBV14 | TRBD1 | - | TGTGCCTCGCTAGACCCCGGGACAGGGGGCCTAGCAAATTCCATATTATACAATGAGCAGTTCTTC | CASLDPGTGGLANSILYNEQFF
TRBJ2-6 | TRBV28 | - | few | TGTGCCAGCACCGACAGGACCTCTGGGGCCAACGTCCTGACTTTC | CASTDRTSGANVLTF
TRBJ1-4 | TRBV9 | - | few | TGTGCCAGCAGCGGAGGGGCGTTTGCAACTAATGAAAAACTGTTTTTT | CASSGGAFATNEKLFF
TRBJ1-2 | TRBV20-1 | - | once | TGCAGTGCTAGCGGGACGGAGAACTATGGCTACACCTTC | CSASGTENYGYTF
TRBJ2-5 | TRBV20-1 | - | - | TGCAGTGCCACCAGAATAGCTGAGACCCAGTACTTC | CSATRIAETQYF
TRBJ1-1 | TRBV13 | - | - | TGTGCCAGCAGCTTCCAGGGTCTCGGGGGGAACACTGAAGCTTTCTTT | CASSFQGLGGNTEAFF
TRBJ2-3 | TRBV27 | - | - | TGTGCCAGCAGCCCTACGTCGGAAGATACGCAGTATTTT | CASSPTSEDTQYF
TRBJ2-6 | TRBV19 | TRBD1 | - | TGTGCCAGTAGTACGCACCGGGACAGGGGATTTTCTGGGGCCAACGTCCTGACTTTC | CASSTHRDRGFSGANVLTF
TRBJ2-5 | TRBV11-1 | TRBD1 | - | TGTGCCAGCAGCACTGGACAGGCGGAGGCCCAGTACTTC | CASSTGQAEAQYF
TRBJ2-7 | TRBV20-1 | - | - | TGCAGTGCTAGTGGAGGGGGACGGGACTCGGACGAGCAGTACTTC | CSASGGGRDSDEQYF
TRBJ2-6 | TRBV5-1 | - | few | TGCGCCAGCGATACAGTATCTGGGGCCAACGTCCTGACTTTC | CASDTVSGANVLTF
TRBJ1-1 | TRBV4-1 | - | - | TGCGCCAGCAGCCCCCCACAAAGGAACACTGAAGCTTTCTTT | CASSPPQRNTEAFF
TRBJ2-5 | TRBV5-5 | TRBD2 | few | TGTGCCAGCAGCTTTGTGTTGACGCGGGAGGCCCTCGGAGAGACCCAGTACTTC | CASSFVLTREALGETQYF
TRBJ2-7 | TRBV4-2 | - | - | TGTGCCAGCAGCCCCGCGCGCACTTACGAGCAGTACTTC | CASSPARTYEQYF
TRBJ1-2 | TRBV7-9 | - | once | TGTGCCAGCAGCTTATCCTTAGGGGGCTATGGCTACACCTTC | CASSLSLGGYGYTF
TRBJ2-6 | TRBV7-2 | - | few | TGTGCCAGCAGAGGGATGATCGGCGTTTCTGGGGCCAACGTCCTGACTTTC | CASRGMIGVSGANVLTF
TRBJ2-1 | TRBV29-1 | - | - | TGCAGCGTTGGTCCCACAGGGAGACCGAACAATGAGCAGTTCTTC | CSVGPTGRPNNEQFF
TRBJ1-2 | TRBV7-2 | - | - | TGTGCCAGCAGCTGGACAACTTATTATGGCTACACCTTC | CASSWTTYYGYTF
TRBJ2-7 | TRBV5-1 | TRBD1 | - | TGCGCCAGCAGCTTCTCCGGGACAGGGGCTTCCGAGCAGTACTTC | CASSFSGTGASEQYF
TRBJ1-6 | TRBV4-2 | TRBD1 | - | TGTGCCAGCAGCCAAGCCTATGGACAGGGTAATTCACCCCTCCACTTT | CASSQAYGQGNSPLHF
TRBJ2-6 | TRBV29-1 | TRBD1 | few | TGCAGCGTTGAAAAGGACAGGGGGGGCTCTGGGGCCAACGTCCTGACTTTC | CSVEKDRGGSGANVLTF
TRBJ2-1 | TRBV7-3 | - | - | TGTGCCAGCAGCTCCTTGGGGGTGGGTGAGCAGTTCTTC | CASSSLGVGEQFF
TRBJ2-3 | TRBV12-3/TRBV12-4 | - | - | TGTGCCAGCAGTTACACACTAGACTTCTACACAGATACGCAGTATTTT | CASSYTLDFYTDTQYF
TRBJ2-7 | TRBV7-9 | - | - | TGTGCCAGTGGAGGACTCGAGCAGTACTTC | CASGGLEQYF
TRBJ2-2 | TRBV7-3 | - | - | TGTGCCAGCAGCCCAGCTAAGAACACCGGGGAGCTGTTTTTT | CASSPAKNTGELFF
TRBJ2-6 | TRBV5-1 | - | - | TGCGCCAGCACTGGCCGACCTATCTCTGGGGCCAACGTCCTGACTTTC | CASTGRPISGANVLTF
TRBJ2-3 | TRBV5-1 | TRBD2 | many | TGTGCCAGCAGCTTAGGCGGGAGTGATACGCAGTATTTT | CASSLGGSDTQYF
TRBJ2-5 | TRBV13 | TRBD1 | - | TGTGCCAGCAGCCCGATGGGGACAGCGCCGAGGGAACAAGAGACCCAGTACTTC | CASSPMGTAPREQETQYF
TRBJ2-7 | TRBV27 | - | - | TGTGCCAGCAGTAAGGGAGCAGTTGTTTACGAGCAGTACTTC | CASSKGAVVYEQYF
TRBJ2-7 | TRBV3-1 | TRBD2 | - | TGTGCCAGCAACCAACTTACTAGCGGGAGCCGTGAGCAGTACTTC | CASNQLTSGSREQYF
TRBJ1-4 | TRBV7-2 | - | - | TGTGCCAGCAGCTTAGCAGGTGGGGGTAAAAAACTGTTTTTT | CASSLAGGGKKLFF
TRBJ2-5 | TRBV12-3/TRBV12-4 | - | - | TGTGCCAGCAGTTTGTGGGACTCCGGGTTGGAGACCCAGTACTTC | CASSLWDSGLETQYF
TRBJ2-4 | TRBV14 | TRBD2 | - | TGTGCCAGCAGCCAAGATTCTAGCGGGAGGCTATCAGCCAAAAACATTCAGTACTTC | CASSQDSSGRLSAKNIQYF